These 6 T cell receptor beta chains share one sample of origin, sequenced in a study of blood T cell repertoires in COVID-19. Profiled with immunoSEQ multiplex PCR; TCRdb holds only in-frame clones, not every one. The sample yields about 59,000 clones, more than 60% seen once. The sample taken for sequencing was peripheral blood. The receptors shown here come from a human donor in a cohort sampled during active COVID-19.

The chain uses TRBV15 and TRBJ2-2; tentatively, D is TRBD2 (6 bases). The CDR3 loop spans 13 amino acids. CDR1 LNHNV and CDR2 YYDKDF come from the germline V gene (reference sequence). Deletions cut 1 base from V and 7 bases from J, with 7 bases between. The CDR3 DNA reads TGTGCCACCAGCAGAGGGGACTTCGGGGAGCTGTTTTTT. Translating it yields CATSRGDFGELFF.

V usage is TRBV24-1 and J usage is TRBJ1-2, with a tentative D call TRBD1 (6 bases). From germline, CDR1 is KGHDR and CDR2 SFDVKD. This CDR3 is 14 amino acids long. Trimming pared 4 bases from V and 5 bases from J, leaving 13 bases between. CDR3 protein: CATSDFPTGYGYTF. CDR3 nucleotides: TGTGCCACCAGTGACTTTCCGACAGGATATGGCTACACCTTC.

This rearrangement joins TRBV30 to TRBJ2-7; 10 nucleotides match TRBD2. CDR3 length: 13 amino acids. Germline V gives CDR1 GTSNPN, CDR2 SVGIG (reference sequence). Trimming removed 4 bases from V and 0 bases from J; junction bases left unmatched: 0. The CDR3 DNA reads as TGTGCCTGGACTAGCGGGAGCTCCTACGAGCAGTACTTC. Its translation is CAWTSGSSYEQYF.

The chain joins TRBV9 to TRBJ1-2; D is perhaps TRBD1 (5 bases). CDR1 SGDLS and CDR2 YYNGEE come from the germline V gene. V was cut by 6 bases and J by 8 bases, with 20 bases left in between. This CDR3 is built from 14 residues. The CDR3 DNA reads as TGTGCCAGCACCCTAAGTGGTCGGGGGGTAGGCTACACCTTC. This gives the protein CASTLSGRGVGYTF.

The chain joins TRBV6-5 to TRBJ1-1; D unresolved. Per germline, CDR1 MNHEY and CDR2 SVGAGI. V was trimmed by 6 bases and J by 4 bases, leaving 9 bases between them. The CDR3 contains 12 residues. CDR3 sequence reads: CASRTPVTEAFF. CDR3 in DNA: TGTGCCAGCAGAACCCCAGTCACTGAAGCTTTCTTT.

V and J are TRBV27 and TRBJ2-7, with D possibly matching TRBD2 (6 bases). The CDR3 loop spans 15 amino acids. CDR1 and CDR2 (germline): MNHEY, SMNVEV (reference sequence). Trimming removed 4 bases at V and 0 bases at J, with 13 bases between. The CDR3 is CASSSPSTSSYEQYF. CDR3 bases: TGTGCCAGCAGTTCGCCCTCGACTAGCTCCTACGAGCAGTACTTC.